The rows below give T cell receptor beta chains drawn from one sample of a study of blood T cell repertoires in COVID-19. Generated by immunoSEQ multiplex PCR, the TCRdb table keeps only in-frame clones and is missing some. The sample lists 52,000 or so clones; 86% were seen once. The sample taken for sequencing was peripheral blood. The receptor set was obtained from a man older than 75 with acute or convalescent COVID-19. Both conserved end residues are part of each CDR3. A D gene is named only where the DNA matches it firmly. Clone size appears in some rows only: once, few, many, or a class for an expanded clone.

DNA: TGTGCCAGCAGCTTAGCGATTAAGGCGGCACAAGAGACCCAGTACTTC
CDR3: CASSLAIKAAQETQYF
J: TRBJ2-5
size: few
D: .
V: TRBV7-9

DNA: TGCGCCAGCAGTCGGGACTTCCAAGAGACCCAGTACTTC
CDR3: CASSRDFQETQYF
J: TRBJ2-5
size: .
D: .
V: TRBV5-1

DNA: TGTGCCAGCAGCCTCCGGGACAGCTCCTACAATGAGCAGTTCTTC
CDR3: CASSLRDSSYNEQFF
J: TRBJ2-1
size: .
D: TRBD1
V: TRBV9

DNA: TGTGCCAGCAGCCCAGGACAGGGGAGGGGATACTATAATTCACCCCTCCACTTT
CDR3: CASSPGQGRGYYNSPLHF
J: TRBJ1-6
size: .
D: TRBD1
V: TRBV7-8

DNA: TGTGCCACCATATCCCCGCAGGGGGGATACAATGAGCAGTTCTTC
CDR3: CATISPQGGYNEQFF
J: TRBJ2-1
size: .
D: .
V: TRBV19

DNA: TGTGCCAGCAGCTTCGGGACAGGGGGCTTAAGTGAAAAACTGTTTTTT
CDR3: CASSFGTGGLSEKLFF
J: TRBJ1-4
size: .
D: TRBD1
V: TRBV9

DNA: TGTGCCAGCAGCACCCGGACAGCCAACACCGGGGAGCTGTTTTTT
CDR3: CASSTRTANTGELFF
J: TRBJ2-2
size: .
D: .
V: TRBV9

DNA: TGCGCCAGCAGCCAAGAGGGTAGACACAGCACAGATACGCAGTATTTT
CDR3: CASSQEGRHSTDTQYF
J: TRBJ2-3
size: .
D: .
V: TRBV4-1

DNA: TGTGCCAGCGGCTACCGGGACAGATTAAGTCGCGAGCAGTTCTTC
CDR3: CASGYRDRLSREQFF
J: TRBJ2-1
size: .
D: TRBD1
V: TRBV6-5

DNA: TGTGCCAGCTCCGAAGGAAGGAGTCAGCCCCAGCATTTT
CDR3: CASSEGRSQPQHF
J: TRBJ1-5
size: .
D: .
V: TRBV28

DNA: TGTGCCAGCAGCACTCGACAGGGAAAGGAGCCCCAGCATTTT
CDR3: CASSTRQGKEPQHF
J: TRBJ1-5
size: .
D: TRBD1
V: TRBV7-2

DNA: TGTGCCAGCAGCTTAGGGGACATCACCGGGGAGCTGTTTTTT
CDR3: CASSLGDITGELFF
J: TRBJ2-2
size: .
D: .
V: TRBV11-2

DNA: TGTGCCAGCAGTTACCGGTTACGGACTAGCGGGGGGGCAACGGGATACAATGAGCAGTTCTTC
CDR3: CASSYRLRTSGGATGYNEQFF
J: TRBJ2-1
size: .
D: TRBD2
V: TRBV2

DNA: TGTGCCAGCAGCTTGGGTAGGGGCCACTATAATTCACCCCTCCACTTT
CDR3: CASSLGRGHYNSPLHF
J: TRBJ1-6
size: .
D: .
V: TRBV5-6

DNA: TGTGCCAGCTCACCACTTAGCGGCGGACCTTTGGGAAGCACAGATACGCAGTATTTT
CDR3: CASSPLSGGPLGSTDTQYF
J: TRBJ2-3
size: .
D: .
V: TRBV18

DNA: TGTGCCAGCAGCACTCTATCAGGGATTCCCTACAATGAGCAGTTCTTC
CDR3: CASSTLSGIPYNEQFF
J: TRBJ2-1
size: .
D: .
V: TRBV7-2

DNA: TGTGCCAGCAGCCAAGGGACTAGCGGGGGCCAAGAGACCCAGTACTTC
CDR3: CASSQGTSGGQETQYF
J: TRBJ2-5
size: once
D: TRBD2
V: TRBV7-2